This T cell receptor beta chain was found in a study of cytomegalovirus exposure and HLA in healthy donors (dated by TCRdb to about 2017). In terms of the full investigation: According to an earlier analysis of around 600 of the donors, 150 million to 200 million T cells yielded 117 million unique TCR beta sequences and 250 to 350 Gb of sequence data. To predict cytomegalovirus infection status, the study combined high-throughput TCR immunosequencing, statistical association of individual TCRs with disease status, and machine learning. In the later analysis, no new phenotypic data were used to find candidate immune exposures; instead, reliance was placed on TCR beta sequences and their occurrence across donors. Typing coverage differed by locus: A, B, C, DRB1 and DQB1 were typed in roughly 620-640 donors, DQA1 in 522, DPA1 in around 610, and DPB1 in just under 490. Across approximately 420 genotyped donors of the cohort, an average of about 240,000 unique TCR beta nucleotide sequences per donor were sequenced, and roughly 18% of those sequences were non-productive. Both class I and class II loci were covered by HLA typing, at four-digit resolution. Every discovery cohort repertoire had been produced on one sequencing platform. In addition to the first cohort of 650 to 750 subjects, a separate validation cohort of about 120 different subjects was used. The study aimed to test whether signatures of past pathogen exposure could be identified by cataloging public T cell receptors. Several DR-DQ haplotypes were handled as single units for association and clustering because linkage in the cohort was strong. An early release that covered roughly 600 HLA-typed donors contained around 300 gigabases of sequencing data and 80 million or so unique TCR sequences. To decide whether each TCR beta V gene segment behaved as functional or pseudogenic, an earlier analysis of fewer than 750 of the donors relied on high-throughput TCR beta sequencing. Using immunosequencing, the study profiled T cell repertoires from 500 to 800 subjects and related those repertoires to cytomegalovirus serostatus. The genetic ancestry cluster associated with self-reported Caucasian donors included 81% of the 398 genotyped donors. In a later analysis, previously published TCR beta repertoires from hundreds of donors were re-analyzed and high-resolution HLA genotyping was added so that TCR occurrence patterns could be studied. Alongside the repertoire data, information on donor age, sex, ethnicity and CMV serostatus was compiled. In a later genetic analysis, genome-wide SNP genotypes for about three fifths of the roughly 670 donors were used, and that subset was treated as a discovery cohort. The paper as a whole reports these results and caveats: In an earlier analysis of some 640 of the donors, most TCR beta V segments were observed in productive rearrangements about 87% or about 30% of the time, broadly matching IMGT annotations. In this cohort, only TCR beta chains were sequenced, and detectable features were limited by the absence of alpha or paired-chain data. In vitro tests confirmed that three of the cytomegalovirus-associated TCR beta chains recognize cytomegalovirus antigens. Specific HLA alleles were associated with 15,000 to 20,000 TCR beta sequences at a false discovery rate of 0.05 in a later analysis. A later genetic analysis associated a missense DCLRE1C variant with V-gene and J-gene trimming of TCR beta chains, and an independent cohort replicated the association. The classifier was reported to diagnose cytomegalovirus status with high specificity and sensitivity in both the original cohort and the validation cohort. A cluster of highly shared sequence variants was judged likely to represent a technical artifact of the sequencing pipeline. The earlier analysis of about 600 of the donors excluded fewer than 20 rarely observed V segments, including chromosome 9 orphons, because counts were too low. According to a later analysis, TCR association rates differed among HLA loci, with DRB1 alleles showing the most associated TCRs and HLA-C alleles showing the fewest. When HLA alleles, especially DR and DQ, strongly co-occurred, TCR associations were difficult to assign to individual alleles. Because HLA typing was unavailable for some donors at each locus, only the typed subset was used in association tests. A further reported finding was that TCR beta sequences accurately predicted the HLA-A and HLA-B alleles for most subjects in the first cohort. While some public TCRs were present in many individuals, most TCR sequences turned up only very rarely across donors. A later analysis found that most CMV-associated TCR beta chains appeared HLA-restricted, with HLA associations seemingly driven largely by CMV exposure. A total of 150 to 200 TCR beta chains were listed by the study as associated with cytomegalovirus. Correlated functional status among segregating V segments might be attributable to linkage disequilibrium, but an unknown experimental factor could not be ruled out. Several of the top co-occurrence clusters appeared to be linked to parvovirus B19, influenza, CMV and Epstein-Barr virus, according to a later analysis. CMV serostatus was the only immune exposure information available for the cohort. Because the 87-base-pair reads could not distinguish some IMGT-functional V segments, including TRBV6-2 and TRBV6-3, those segments were excluded. A later genetic analysis reported fewer N-insertions in productive TCRs among donors in an Asian-associated ancestry cluster than the approximately 670-donor mean. It was suggested by the authors that the approach could potentially be generalized to other disease states and immunological phenotypes. In a later analysis, HLA-associated TCR beta chains showed more clonal expansion and lower generation probabilities than non-associated chains that were equally common. Sequencing depth was assumed to be roughly uniform across donors in the presence/absence analyses, though that assumption may not hold.

Relative to germline, V is missing 5 bases and J is missing 6 bases, with 4 bases of the junction outside any gene match. Based on the germline V gene (reference sequence), the CDR1 and CDR2 sequences are PRHDT and FYEKMQ. From cysteine to phenylalanine, the CDR3 is 13 amino acids long. The only DNA kept is the CDR3, 39 bases in frame from the first base. On this clone: The target of this receptor is not known. No base quality information exists; no much larger clone differs at one position.

The cohort comprised 710 or so healthy bone marrow donors. At the time of sampling, every cohort member was nominally healthy, though immune exposures that went unrecorded were likely present. The donor was CMV seropositive and belonged to the group of a few hundred seropositive cohort members. Every donor gave a peripheral blood sample, and the peripheral blood mononuclear cells from that sample were used for TCR beta sequencing. The Qiagen DNeasy Blood Extraction Kit was used to extract genomic DNA from the blood cell samples. Receptor libraries were prepared by the immunoSEQ multiplex PCR assay. For the multiplex PCR, a mixture combining 60 forward primers for TCR Vbeta segments and 13 reverse primers for TCR Jbeta segments was used. The CDR3 region of rearranged TCR beta genes was amplified from genomic DNA with a multiplex PCR assay. On the Illumina HiSeq System, the amplified TCR beta libraries were sequenced as 87-base-pair reads. Per the source publication's procedure: Across the 670 or so repertoires, a later analysis counted around 80 million unique TCR beta chains, roughly 11 million of which were shared by at least two donors. Raw reads were error-corrected and collapsed into unique sequences with a nearest-neighbor algorithm that merged closely related sequences to remove PCR and sequencing errors. To assign V, D and J gene segments, CDR3 sequences were aligned to IMGT reference sequences. For a sequence to be retained, a match of at least six nucleotides was required to both a V gene segment and a J gene segment. Rearrangements were classified as productive when the CDR3 lacked stop codons and remained in frame with V and J, and all other rearrangements were classified as non-productive. CDR3 was defined according to IMGT convention as the region running from the second conserved V-encoded cysteine to the conserved J-encoded phenylalanine. The earlier analysis of about 560 of the donors excluded any sequence lacking an unambiguous match to a single V gene segment. In an earlier analysis of 587 of the donors, V segments were called functional above 56.7% productive rearrangements and were called segregating when the between-donor standard deviation exceeded 5%. A statistical classification framework was built to diagnose cytomegalovirus status from the catalog of TCR beta chain sequences. V and J gene assignment, in a later analysis, came from comparing TCR nucleotide sequences with IMGT/GENE-DB human TR gene sequences. The TCRdist pipeline was used in a later analysis to assign CDR3 sequences and most-parsimonious VDJ recombination scenarios. In a later analysis, every TCR beta chain was defined by the combination of its CDR3 amino acid sequence and its V-gene family, and reads without a unique V-gene family were dropped. In a later analysis, 450 to 600 highly shared, low-generation-probability nucleotide sequences were removed to address suspected cross-contamination and a sequencing artifact. For each public chain, a later analysis derived a clonal expansion index from normalized ranks of inferred template counts within each repertoire. A later analysis computed generation probabilities with a VDJ recombination model fitted to out-of-frame rearrangements, and checked the results against IGoR. Hypergeometric tests were used in a later analysis to score TCR-TCR, TCR-HLA and TCR-CMV co-occurrence, with a repertoire-size bias correction applied to the TCR pairs. A later analysis estimated false discovery rates by permuting HLA or CMV assignments 20 times. A later analysis grouped co-occurring TCRs with DBSCAN, adding TCRdist sequence similarity when clustering within HLA-allele-positive subsets. For co-occurrence clustering, repertoires with fewer than 30,000 or more than 120,000 public chains were excluded, along with five repertoires with anomalous nucleotide sharing. TCRdb carries this immuneACCESS record with in-frame sequences only. Its versions omit some clonotypes, under half of them owing to an unresolved V gene in the studies checked, with the rest unexplained. V and J calls and clone size follow that table, whereas D and trimming were derived from the DNA. Across this sample there are around 130,000 clones, with 74% seen only once. The ten most abundant clones make up less than 7% of the sample.

The material sequenced was PBMCs. This sequence uses TRBV13 and TRBJ1-2; TRBD1 agrees with 9 junctional bases. The sequence was obtained from a woman aged 45-65 years in good health and CMV-seropositive. The CDR3: CASSGDRVDGYTF. The DNA is TGTGCCAGCAGCGGGGACAGGGTGGATGGCTACACCTTC. Extended through the reference TRBV13 and TRBJ1-2 proteins, this CDR3 yields the full variable domain: AAGVIQSPRHLIKEKRETATLKCYPIPRHDTVYWYQQGPGQDPQFLISFYEKMQSDKGSIPDRFSAQQFSDYHSELNMSSLELGDSALYFCASSGDRVDGYTFGSGTRLTVV.